This T cell receptor (beta chain) comes out of a study of T-cell reconstitution after alpha-beta-depleted transplantation in children. Whole-study results and caveats: Surviving recipient T cells and thymic progenitors produced the high day-60 TCRbeta diversity seen in some patients.

Trimming pared 0 bases from V and 4 bases from J, leaving 10 bases between. In germline, CDR1 is DFQATT, CDR2 SNEGSKA (reference sequence). CDR3 length: 14 amino acids. Comments on this clonotype: Antigen unknown.

A library of TCRbeta sequences, prepared with unique molecular identifiers, was generated. TCRdb fed the PCR reads into MiXCR, producing one record per CDR3 protein. The sample holds some 310,000 distinct CDR3 sequences, 20% to 30% seen once. The sequencing used PBMCs, mostly from graft donor cells, collected 180 days after TCRalphabeta/CD19-depleted stem cell transplant. The origin of this receptor is a male patient younger than 18 who had a stem cell transplant for acute lymphoblastic leukemia, so the T cells may come from the graft donor. V is TRBV20-1 and J is TRBJ1-5; D unclear. The CDR3 DNA follows: TGCAGTGCTAGAGATAGTTGGAGGAATCAGCCCCAGCATTTT. It codes for CSARDSWRNQPQHF.